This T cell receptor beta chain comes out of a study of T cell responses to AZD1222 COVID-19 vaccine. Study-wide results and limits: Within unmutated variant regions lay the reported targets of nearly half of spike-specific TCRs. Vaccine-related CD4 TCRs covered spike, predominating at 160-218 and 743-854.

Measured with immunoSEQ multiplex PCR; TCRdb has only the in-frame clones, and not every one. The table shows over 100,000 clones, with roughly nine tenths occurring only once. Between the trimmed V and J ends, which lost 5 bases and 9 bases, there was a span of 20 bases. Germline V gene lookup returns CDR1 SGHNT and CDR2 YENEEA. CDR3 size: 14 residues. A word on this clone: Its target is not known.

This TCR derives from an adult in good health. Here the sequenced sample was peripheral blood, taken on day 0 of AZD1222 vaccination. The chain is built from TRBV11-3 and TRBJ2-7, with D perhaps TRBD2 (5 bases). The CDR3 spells CASSHPNRREVQYF. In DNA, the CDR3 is TGTGCCAGCAGCCACCCAAATCGACGGGAAGTGCAGTACTTC.